This T cell receptor beta chain came from a study of STAT3 mutations in large granular lymphocyte leukemia. Study-wide context: Canonical activating STAT3 mutations were detected in roughly half of the longitudinally sequenced T-LGLL patients.

Approximately 40,000 productive templates were obtained per sample on average. Method: immunoSEQ multiplex PCR; TCRdb's copy keeps in-frame clones and lacks some. Of 3,500 to 5,000 clones listed, roughly 87% are singletons. Findings of the study overall: After therapy, 6 of 18 patients switched clonotypes, all new clones STAT3 wild type. In several patients, dominant TCR clone burden exceeded STAT3 mutant burden, suggesting STAT3 mutation arose secondarily. In T-cell large granular lymphocyte leukemia, about half of patients showed multiple immunodominant subclonotypes.

About this clone: Its antigen is still unknown.

The CDR3 loop spans 15 amino acids. V was clipped by 0 bases and J by 0 bases, with 10 bases between them. The V gene's germline CDR1 is SGHRS and CDR2 YFSETQ. This receptor was identified in a boy aged 5-17 years with T-cell large granular lymphocyte leukemia. Some clones in this sample may be carry-over from other donors' samples. Specimen: peripheral blood mononuclear cells. V and J are TRBV5-1 and TRBJ2-7; D uncertain. Written as DNA, the CDR3 is TGCGCCAGCAGCTTGGCTGGGGTAAGCTCCTACGAGCAGTACTTC. This codes for CASSLAGVSSYEQYF.